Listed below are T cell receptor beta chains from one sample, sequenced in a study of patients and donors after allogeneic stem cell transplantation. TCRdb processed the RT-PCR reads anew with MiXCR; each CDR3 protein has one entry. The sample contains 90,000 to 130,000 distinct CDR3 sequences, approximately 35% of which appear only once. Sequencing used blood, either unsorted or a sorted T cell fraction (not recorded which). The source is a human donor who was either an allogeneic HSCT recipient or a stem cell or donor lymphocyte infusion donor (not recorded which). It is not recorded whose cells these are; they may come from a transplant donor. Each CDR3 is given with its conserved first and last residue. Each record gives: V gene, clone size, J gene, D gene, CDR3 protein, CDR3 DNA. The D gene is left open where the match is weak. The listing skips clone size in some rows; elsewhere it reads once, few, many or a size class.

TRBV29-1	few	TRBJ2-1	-	CSVVSLGNEQFF	TGCAGCGTTGTTTCCCTGGGCAATGAGCAGTTCTTC
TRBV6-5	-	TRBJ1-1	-	CASTNLASEAFF	TGTGCCAGCACCAACTTGGCCTCTGAAGCTTTCTTT
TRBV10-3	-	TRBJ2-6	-	CAISSLDRRLVGANVLTF	TGTGCCATCAGTTCACTAGACAGGCGCCTCGTAGGGGCCAACGTCCTGACTTTC
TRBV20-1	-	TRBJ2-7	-	CSANRALKPYEQYF	TGCAGTGCAAACCGGGCCCTTAAACCCTACGAGCAGTACTTC
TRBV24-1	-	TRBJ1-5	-	CATSDLLGQPQHF	TGTGCCACCAGTGATTTGTTGGGTCAGCCCCAGCATTTT
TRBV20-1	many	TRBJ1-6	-	CSAPGLPSSYNSPLHF	TGCAGTGCACCAGGGTTACCTAGCTCCTATAATTCACCCCTCCACTTT
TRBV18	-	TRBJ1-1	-	CASSSVGAGNTEAFF	TGTGCCAGCTCTTCTGTGGGGGCGGGGAACACTGAAGCTTTCTTT
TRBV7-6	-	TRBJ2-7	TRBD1	CASSLDRGRGNRNQYF	TGTGCCAGCAGCCTCGACAGGGGGCGGGGTAATAGGAATCAGTACTTC
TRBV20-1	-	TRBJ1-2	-	CSARTANNYGYTF	TGCAGTGCGAGAACGGCGAACAACTATGGCTACACCTTC
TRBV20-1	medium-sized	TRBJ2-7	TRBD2	CSASSTSGRAGEQYF	TGCAGTGCAAGCAGCACTAGCGGGAGGGCGGGTGAGCAGTACTTC
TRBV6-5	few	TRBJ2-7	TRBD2	CASSPGLANEQYF	TGTGCCAGCAGCCCGGGACTAGCGAACGAGCAGTACTTC
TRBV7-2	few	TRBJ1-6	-	CASSPEIPNSPLHF	TGTGCCAGCAGCCCGGAAATTCCCAATTCACCCCTCCACTTT
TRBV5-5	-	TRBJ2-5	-	CASSFLYGETQYF	TGTGCCAGCAGCTTCCTCTATGGAGAGACCCAGTACTTC
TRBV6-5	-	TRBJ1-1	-	CASSSSKGYTEAFF	TGTGCCAGCAGTTCCTCTAAAGGCTACACTGAAGCTTTCTTT
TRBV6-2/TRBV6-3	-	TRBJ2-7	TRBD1	CASRTAGTGTYEQYF	TGTGCCAGCAGAACCGCCGGGACAGGCACCTACGAGCAGTACTTC
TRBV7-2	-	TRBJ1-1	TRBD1	CASSAPTGGGTEAFF	TGTGCCAGCAGCGCTCCGACAGGGGGCGGCACTGAAGCTTTCTTT
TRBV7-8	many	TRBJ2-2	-	CASSTKTNTGELFF	TGTGCCAGCAGCACTAAAACGAACACCGGGGAGCTGTTTTTT
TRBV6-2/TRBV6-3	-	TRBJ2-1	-	CASSYPIHPEQFF	TGTGCCAGCAGTTACCCGATTCATCCTGAGCAGTTCTTC
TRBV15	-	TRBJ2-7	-	CATSTEGYYEQYF	TGTGCCACCAGCACGGAGGGGTACTACGAGCAGTACTTC
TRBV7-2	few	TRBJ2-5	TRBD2	CASSLTSGRAETQYF	TGTGCCAGCAGCTTGACTAGCGGGAGAGCGGAGACCCAGTACTTC
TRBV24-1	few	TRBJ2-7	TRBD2	CATSDSAGTSGSYEQYF	TGTGCCACCAGTGATTCGGCCGGGACTAGCGGGTCCTACGAGCAGTACTTC
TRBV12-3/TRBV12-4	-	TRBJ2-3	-	CASSYPGLPSDTQYF	TGTGCCAGCAGCTACCCCGGGCTACCGTCGGATACGCAGTATTTT
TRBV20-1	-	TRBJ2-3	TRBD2	CSAVRLAEDTQYF	TGCAGTGCTGTCAGACTAGCGGAAGATACGCAGTATTTT
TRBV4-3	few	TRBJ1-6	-	CASSQDPRAVSPLHF	TGCGCCAGCAGCCAAGATCCAAGGGCGGTTTCACCCCTCCACTTT
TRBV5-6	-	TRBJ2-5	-	CASSFTGFGETQYF	TGTGCCAGCAGCTTCACAGGGTTTGGAGAGACCCAGTACTTC
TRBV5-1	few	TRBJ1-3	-	CASRRGTTGNTIYF	TGCGCCAGCAGGAGGGGAACGACGGGAAACACCATATATTTT
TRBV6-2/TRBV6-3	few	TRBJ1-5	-	CASSYTGTHQPQHF	TGTGCCAGCAGTTACACAGGGACCCATCAGCCCCAGCATTTT
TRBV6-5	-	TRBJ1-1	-	CASSERAPRGTEAFF	TGTGCCAGCAGCGAACGCGCTCCCCGGGGCACTGAAGCTTTCTTT
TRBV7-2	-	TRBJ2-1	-	CASSLLRTMHNEQFF	TGTGCCAGCAGCTTGTTGAGGACAATGCACAATGAGCAGTTCTTC
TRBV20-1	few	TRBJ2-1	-	CRGQRQADNEQFF	TGCAGGGGGCAGCGGCAGGCGGACAATGAGCAGTTCTTC
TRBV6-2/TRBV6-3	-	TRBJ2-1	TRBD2	CASRWTSGIAKDSYNEQFF	TGTGCCAGCCGATGGACTAGCGGGATTGCGAAGGACTCCTACAATGAGCAGTTCTTC
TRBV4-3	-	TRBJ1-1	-	CASSQDAGEAFF	TGCGCCAGCAGCCAAGATGCAGGAGAAGCTTTCTTT
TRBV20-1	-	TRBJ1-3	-	CSARGTATGNTIYF	TGCAGTGCTAGAGGGACAGCCACTGGAAACACCATATATTTT
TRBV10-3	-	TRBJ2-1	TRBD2	CAISERLADSYNEQFF	TGTGCCATCAGTGAGAGACTAGCGGACTCCTACAATGAGCAGTTCTTC
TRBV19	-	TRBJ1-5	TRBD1	CASSIATGGVIQPQHF	TGTGCCAGTAGTATCGCTACAGGGGGCGTTATTCAGCCCCAGCATTTT
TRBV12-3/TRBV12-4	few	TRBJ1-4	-	CASSYGQRPEKLFF	TGTGCCAGCAGCTACGGACAACGGCCTGAAAAACTGTTTTTT
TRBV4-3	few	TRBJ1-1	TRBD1	CASSFRTGGYTEAFF	TGCGCCAGCAGCTTCCGGACAGGGGGCTACACTGAAGCTTTCTTT
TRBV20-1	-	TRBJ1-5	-	CSAWDNNQPQHF	TGCAGTGCTTGGGACAACAATCAGCCCCAGCATTTT
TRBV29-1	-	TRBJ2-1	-	CSVEVLDNEQFF	TGCAGCGTTGAAGTGTTGGACAATGAGCAGTTCTTC
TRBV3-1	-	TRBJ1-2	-	CASSQGGGNHYGYTF	TGTGCCAGCAGCCAAGGAGGCGGGAATCACTATGGCTACACCTTC
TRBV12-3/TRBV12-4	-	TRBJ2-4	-	CASSPQKRVQYF	TGTGCCAGCAGTCCCCAAAAACGGGTTCAGTACTTC
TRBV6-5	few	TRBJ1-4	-	CASSYGQGAEKLFF	TGTGCCAGCAGTTACGGTCAGGGCGCGGAAAAACTGTTTTTT
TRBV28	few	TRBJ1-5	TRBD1	CASSSSSPTGVGQPQHF	TGTGCCAGCAGTTCCAGTTCGCCCACAGGGGTGGGACAGCCCCAGCATTTT
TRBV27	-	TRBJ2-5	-	CASSLGRPQETQYF	TGTGCCAGCAGTTTAGGGCGGCCGCAAGAGACCCAGTACTTC
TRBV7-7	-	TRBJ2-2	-	CASSLEGVTGELFF	TGTGCTAGCAGCTTGGAAGGGGTCACCGGGGAGCTGTTTTTT
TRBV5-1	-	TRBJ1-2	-	CASSRTVSHNYGYTF	TGCGCCAGCAGCCGGACAGTATCCCATAACTATGGCTACACCTTC
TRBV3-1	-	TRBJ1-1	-	CASSQGPQAFF	TGTGCCAGCAGCCAAGGACCGCAAGCTTTCTTT
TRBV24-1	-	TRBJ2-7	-	CATSGGEGYEQYF	TGTGCCACCAGTGGAGGAGAGGGCTACGAGCAGTACTTC
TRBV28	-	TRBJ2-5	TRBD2	CASRVTGTSGRWRETQYF	TGTGCCAGCAGGGTAACCGGGACTAGCGGGAGGTGGAGAGAGACCCAGTACTTC
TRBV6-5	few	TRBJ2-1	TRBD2	CASSYDGLAEQFF	TGTGCCAGCAGTTACGACGGACTAGCGGAGCAGTTCTTC
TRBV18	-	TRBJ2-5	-	CASSPLHTYRYQETQYF	TGTGCCAGCTCACCGTTACATACCTACCGCTACCAAGAGACCCAGTACTTC
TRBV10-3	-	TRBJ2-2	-	CAIRDYGELFF	TGTGCCATCAGGGACTACGGGGAGCTGTTTTTT
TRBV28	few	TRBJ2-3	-	CASSYPRVDTQYF	TGTGCCAGCAGTTACCCCCGAGTCGATACGCAGTATTTT
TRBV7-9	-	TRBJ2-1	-	CASRFSSGSYNEQFF	TGTGCCAGCAGATTTAGTTCCGGGTCCTACAATGAGCAGTTCTTC
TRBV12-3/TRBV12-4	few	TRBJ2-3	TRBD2	CASSLLAGADTQYF	TGTGCCAGCAGTTTGCTAGCGGGAGCCGATACGCAGTATTTT
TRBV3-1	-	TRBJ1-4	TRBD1	CASSQDTTGGEKLFF	TGTGCCAGCAGCCAAGATACGACAGGGGGTGAAAAACTGTTTTTT
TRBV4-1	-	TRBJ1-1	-	CASSQVRGATEAFF	TGCGCCAGCAGCCAAGTTCGAGGGGCCACTGAAGCTTTCTTT
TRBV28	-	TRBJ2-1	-	CASSSRKGSEQFF	TGTGCCAGCAGTTCTCGTAAGGGGAGTGAGCAGTTCTTC